Below are 11 T cell receptor beta chains sequenced from a single sample in a study of blood T cell repertoires in COVID-19. Method: immunoSEQ multiplex PCR; TCRdb's copy keeps in-frame clones and lacks some. The sample yields some 200,000 clones, roughly four fifths seen once. Input material: PBMCs or T cells enriched from blood (not recorded which). These receptors were collected from a man aged 40-49 years who had recovered from COVID-19.

CDR3 in amino acids: CASSPGQGAYYEQYV. The CDR3 DNA is TGTGCCAGCTCACCCGGACAGGGGGCCTACTACGAGCAGTACGTC. The genes are TRBV18 and TRBJ2-7, with TRBD1 identical over 11 bases. This CDR3 contains 15 residues. Germline CDR1 KGHSH, CDR2 LQKENI. V was pared by 3 bases and J by 3 bases, with 4 bases of the junction left unmatched.

The rearrangement uses TRBV2 and TRBJ2-2, with 10 bases aligning to TRBD2. The V segment lost 7 bases and the J segment 5 bases; nucleotides outside the gene matches: 7. CDR1 SNHLY and CDR2 FYNNEI come from the germline V gene. The length of the CDR3 is 15 residues. CDR3 protein: CASTSGSSWTGELFF. CDR3 bases: TGTGCCAGCACTAGCGGGAGCTCCTGGACCGGGGAGCTGTTTTTT.

The chain couples TRBV9 to TRBJ1-1; D is undetermined. The CDR3 has 12 residues. Germline V lookup: CDR1 SGDLS, CDR2 YYNGEE. Trimming left V 7 bases short and J 6 bases short, with 13 bases between. The CDR3 loop is CASPAMRAEAFF. For the CDR3, the DNA is TGTGCCAGCCCGGCGATGAGGGCTGAAGCTTTCTTT.

The chain uses TRBV19 and TRBJ2-2, with TRBD1 as a possible D gene (6 bases). Germline loops: CDR1 LNHDA, CDR2 SQIVND (reference sequence). The V end was cut by 3 bases, the J end by 11 bases, with 10 bases between. The CDR3 length is 12 residues. CDR3 nucleotide sequence: TGTGCCAGTAGTATTTTACAGGGTGAGCTGTTTTTT. As protein: CASSILQGELFF.

The V and J genes are TRBV2 and TRBJ1-2, with D perhaps matching TRBD1 (5 bases). CDR3 length: 13 residues. Per the germline V gene, CDR1 is SNHLY and CDR2 is FYNNEI. The V and J ends lost 11 bases and 2 bases respectively, with 15 bases between them. The DNA of the CDR3 is TGTGCCGGGTTCGTGGGGCCCAACTATGGCTACACCTTC. Protein: CAGFVGPNYGYTF.

CDR3 sequence: CSAAGGNEQFF. CDR3 nucleotides: TGCAGTGCCGCCGGAGGTAATGAGCAGTTCTTC. The chain is built from TRBV20-1 and TRBJ2-1; perhaps TRBD2 as D (5 bases). Germline assignment: CDR1 DFQATT and CDR2 SNEGSKA (reference sequence). Trimming removed 6 bases at V and 7 bases at J, with 10 bases between. There are 11 residues in the CDR3.

This clone occurred a few times. The J gene is TRBJ1-2, the V gene TRBV5-1; D is uncertain. Germline lookup yields CDR1 SGHRS and CDR2 YFSETQ. The CDR3 is made up of 14 amino acids. V dropped 2 bases and J dropped 0 bases, with 8 bases sitting between them. The CDR3 spells CASSFETPNYGYTF. The CDR3 DNA sequence: TGCGCCAGCAGCTTCGAGACACCTAACTATGGCTACACCTTC.

This clone is a singleton in its sample. J is TRBJ2-3 and V is TRBV6-2 or TRBV6-3; 14 bases line up with TRBD2. The CDR3 loop spans 18 amino acids. Trimming cost V 4 bases and J 6 bases; bases outside gene matches: 12. CDR1 and CDR2 (germline): MNHEY, SVGEGT. The CDR3 DNA follows: TGTGCCAGCAGTTCCCCTCGACTAGCGGGAGGGCCGGAGGATACGCAGTATTTT. This encodes CASSSPRLAGGPEDTQYF.

The V and J genes are TRBV28 and TRBJ2-2, with a weak D call TRBD2 (5 bases). Trimming took 1 base from V and 0 from J, leaving 9 bases between them. Germline values: CDR1 MDHEN, CDR2 SYDVKM. The CDR3 runs to 16 residues. CDR3 in DNA: TGTGCCAGCAGTTTATTCCGGGGATCGAACACCGGGGAGCTGTTTTTT. Amino acids: CASSLFRGSNTGELFF.

With regard to this clone: The sample holds other DNA sequences that translate to the same CDR3. The V call is TRBV7-3, the J call TRBJ2-1, with 10 nucleotides matching TRBD1. Unmatched junction bases numbered 1, after V lost 2 bases and J lost 6 bases. The CDR3 runs to 14 residues. The germline gives CDR1 SGHTA, CDR2 FQGTGA. This CDR3 reads CASSLGQGGNEQFF. The CDR3 DNA is TGTGCCAGCAGCTTAGGACAGGGGGGCAATGAGCAGTTCTTC.

As regards this clone: Other DNA sequences of this sample code for an identical CDR3. The rearrangement uses TRBV2 and TRBJ1-5, with D possibly matching TRBD1 (5 bases). CDR1 is SNHLY and CDR2 is FYNNEI in the germline V gene. There are 14 residues in the CDR3. V was cut by 4 bases and J by 2 bases, with 9 bases left in between. The CDR3 is CASSGQGGNQPQHF. CDR3 nucleotide sequence: TGTGCCAGCAGTGGGCAGGGCGGCAATCAGCCCCAGCATTTT.